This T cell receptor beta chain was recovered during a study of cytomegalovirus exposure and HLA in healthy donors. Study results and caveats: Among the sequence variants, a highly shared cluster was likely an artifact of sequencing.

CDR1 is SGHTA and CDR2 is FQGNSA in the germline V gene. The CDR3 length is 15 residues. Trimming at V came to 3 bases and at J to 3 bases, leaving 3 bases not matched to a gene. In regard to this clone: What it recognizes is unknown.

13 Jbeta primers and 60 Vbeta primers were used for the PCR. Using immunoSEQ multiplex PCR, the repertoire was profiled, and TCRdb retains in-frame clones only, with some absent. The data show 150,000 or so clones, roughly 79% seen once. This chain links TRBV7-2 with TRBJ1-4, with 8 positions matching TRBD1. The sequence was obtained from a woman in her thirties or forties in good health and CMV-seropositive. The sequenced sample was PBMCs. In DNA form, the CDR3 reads TGTGCCAGCAGCTTGACAGGGGCCCCTAATGAAAAACTGTTTTTT. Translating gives CASSLTGAPNEKLFF. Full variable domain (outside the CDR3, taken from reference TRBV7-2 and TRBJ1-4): GAGVSQSPSNKVTEKGKDVELRCDPISGHTALYWYRQSLGQGLEFLIYFQGNSAPDKSGLPSDRFSAERTGGSVSTLTIQRTQQEDSAVYLCASSLTGAPNEKLFFGSGTQLSVL.